This is a list of T cell receptor beta chains from one sample in a study of shared clonotypes between healthy human individuals. The method was immunoSEQ multiplex PCR; TCRdb's version includes in-frame clones alone and lacks a portion of them. Among nearly 1 million clones listed, 60% to 85% were seen once. The sample taken for sequencing was memory CD4+ T cells sorted from blood. The origin of the receptors is a man in his late teens or twenties in good health. CDR3s include the opening cysteine and the closing phenylalanine or tryptophan. D genes are given only for firm matches. Expanded clones are given a class, and other clones once, few, many or no size at all.

clone_size,d_call,v_call,j_call,cdr3_aa,cdr3_nt
-,-,TRBV10-2,TRBJ2-7,CASSPFSSSAFEQYF,TGCGCCAGCTCCCCCTTCAGTAGCTCTGCGTTCGAGCAGTACTTC
-,-,TRBV9,TRBJ1-3,CASSVALTGAGGNTIYF,TGTGCCAGCAGCGTAGCCCTAACCGGAGCGGGGGGAAACACCATATATTTT
-,-,TRBV18,TRBJ1-4,CASFTGLNEKLFF,TGTGCCAGCTTTACAGGGCTTAATGAAAAACTGTTTTTT
-,-,TRBV4-2,TRBJ2-7,CASSQDLASYEQYF,TGTGCCAGCAGCCAAGATCTAGCTTCCTACGAGCAGTACTTC
few,-,TRBV7-2,TRBJ1-5,CASSLGRGANQPQHF,TGTGCCAGCAGCTTAGGCCGGGGAGCCAATCAGCCCCAGCATTTT
-,TRBD2,TRBV7-2,TRBJ2-3,CASSLGLAGAGDTQYF,TGTGCCAGCAGCTTGGGACTAGCGGGAGCTGGGGATACGCAGTATTTT
-,TRBD2,TRBV6-5,TRBJ2-1,CASSYVAGGLYNEQFF,TGTGCCAGCAGTTACGTAGCGGGGGGACTATACAATGAGCAGTTCTTC
-,-,TRBV5-1,TRBJ2-3,CASSPTISTDTQYF,TGCGCCAGCAGCCCGACCATCTCTACAGATACGCAGTATTTT
-,TRBD2,TRBV19,TRBJ2-5,CASSSRGGRETQYF,TGTGCCAGTAGTTCGCGGGGGGGTAGGGAGACCCAGTACTTC
many,TRBD1,TRBV5-1,TRBJ1-4,CASSRGQGTTNEKLFF,TGCGCCAGCAGCCGCGGACAGGGGACAACTAATGAAAAACTGTTTTTT
-,-,TRBV10-1,TRBJ1-6,CASSEQGRNSPLHF,TGCGCCAGCAGTGAGCAGGGACGGAATTCACCCCTCCACTTT
-,TRBD2,TRBV9,TRBJ2-1,CASSPTGGIYNEQFF,TGTGCCAGCAGCCCAACGGGAGGAATCTACAATGAGCAGTTCTTC
-,-,TRBV2,TRBJ1-6,CASIQETNSPLHF,TGTGCCAGCATACAGGAGACTAATTCACCCCTCCACTTT
few,-,TRBV2,TRBJ2-5,CASYRSPQETQYF,TGTGCCAGCTACAGGAGTCCCCAAGAGACCCAGTACTTC
-,-,TRBV7-9,TRBJ2-3,CASSPPGGGPITDTQYF,TGTGCCAGCAGCCCCCCAGGGGGGGGGCCGATCACAGATACGCAGTATTTT
-,TRBD1,TRBV5-1,TRBJ2-1,CASSLQGDYNEQFF,TGCGCCAGCAGCTTACAGGGGGACTACAATGAGCAGTTCTTC
-,-,TRBV4-1,TRBJ1-4,CASSRGGLGEKLFF,TGCGCCAGCAGCCGGGGAGGGCTGGGTGAAAAACTGTTTTTT
-,TRBD1,TRBV5-1,TRBJ2-4,CASSLGQGGKNIQYF,TGCGCCAGCAGCCTGGGACAGGGGGGAAAAAACATTCAGTACTTC